This TCR beta chain was found in a study of Graves' ophthalmopathy and Graves' hyperthyroidism (dated by TCRdb to 2016 to 2019). Study-wide context: A patient counted as having stable hyperthyroidism if there was no progression to ophthalmopathy within 18 months of follow-up. TCR beta repertoire signatures were used to distinguish Graves' ophthalmopathy from Graves' hyperthyroidism and to predict progression to ophthalmopathy. In total, 135 blood samples were TCR-sequenced: 40 to 45 ophthalmopathy, roughly 77 hyperthyroidism and about 17 hyperthyroidism-to-ophthalmopathy patients. To explore V-J signatures that separate ophthalmopathy from hyperthyroidism, a discovery set of approximately 100 patients was enrolled, consisting of more than 40 with ophthalmopathy and around 57 with stable hyperthyroidism. An independent validation cohort comprised fewer than 20 hyperthyroidism patients and 15 to 17 patients who later progressed from hyperthyroidism to ophthalmopathy. In more than five hyperthyroidism patients, the T-cell repertoires found in thyroid tissue were compared with those found in blood. Following sampling, methimazole starting at 30 mg daily was administered to hyperthyroidism patients, and high-dose intravenous methylprednisolone was administered to ophthalmopathy patients. Overall study outcomes, separate from this receptor: Most of the expanded thyroid clonotypes with a frequency above 0.001 were also detected in blood, and it was suggested that the thyroid immune response may be reflected by blood repertoires. In validation, the model predicted ophthalmopathy progression with less than 71% sensitivity and roughly 72% specificity; around twelve predicted patients were CT-confirmed with GO in a median of around 6 months. Sample size was not statistically predetermined, and group allocation was not concealed from the investigators. Ophthalmopathy was separated from stable hyperthyroidism by the 13-signature model with more than 85% sensitivity and around 81% specificity in cross-validation and with 80%/75% in the test set.

The CDR3 holds 17 amino acids from the cysteine to the phenylalanine. Only CDR3 DNA remains: 51 bases, in frame from the first base. From a lookup of the germline V gene (reference sequence), CDR1 and CDR2 are LNHDA and SQIVND. Regarding this clonotype: Its binding antigen is unknown. A much bigger clone sits one base away, suggesting this may be a read error.

TCR beta CDR3 regions were amplified from RNA transcripts for repertoire sequencing. HTBI primers and the Qiagen OneStep RT-PCR kit were used in a first-round RT-PCR, which was followed by a second-round multiplex PCR, size selection and purification. The libraries underwent paired-end sequencing with 100 bp reads on an Illumina HiSeq2000. On the study's bioinformatics: SOAPnuke was used for read processing, and reads with adapters, uncalled bases, a mean Phred below 15, or no exact constant-primer or identifier match were discarded. COPE v1.2.5 was used to merge the high-quality paired reads. Clonotypes were defined as unique nucleotide sequences and were aligned to IMGT TRB V, D and J references using MiTCR v1.1. Analysis was restricted to V-J combinations with a frequency above 0.0001, which covered roughly 99% of repertoires. A TCR clonal expansion and chaos score per V-J combination was defined as the ratio of F50 clonal expansion to chaos observed in the TCRdist matrix. Features were reduced by Welch's t-statistics and random forest to approximately 13 V-J combinations, which fed a naive Bayes classifier. Thyroid-blood repertoire similarity was quantified with the Morisita-Horn index. TCRdb redid the processing of the public reads, applying fastp at Q25 and MiXCR, and retained in-frame beta chains. A single entry per CDR3 protein holds the most common genes and DNA from its merged rows. V and J calls and clone size were set by TCRdb, not the authors. In all, the sample holds approximately 540,000 distinct CDR3 sequences, and just under 40% of those were seen once. Together, the top ten hold 4% to 5% of the sample.

Patients with hyperthyroidism were aged 18 to 65 years, had been newly diagnosed, and had a disease duration of less than 2 months. Patients with other autoimmune diseases, uncontrolled infections, pregnancy or lactation were excluded from the study. Clinical symptoms, serum thyroxine, TRAb, thyroid ultrasound and orbital computed tomography formed the basis of the diagnosis. Total RNA was extracted with Trizol reagent and quality-checked on an Agilent 2100 Bioanalyzer. In this chain, TRBV19 is recombined with TRBJ2-2, with 7 central nucleotides matching TRBD2. The TCR sequence derives from an adult man with Graves' hyperthyroidism. Material for sequencing was peripheral blood or thyroid tissue (not recorded which). CDR3 region: CASSMGLADEYTWELFF. The sequenced DNA: TGTGCCAGTAGTATGGGGCTAGCGGACGAATACACCTGGGAGCTGTTTTTT.